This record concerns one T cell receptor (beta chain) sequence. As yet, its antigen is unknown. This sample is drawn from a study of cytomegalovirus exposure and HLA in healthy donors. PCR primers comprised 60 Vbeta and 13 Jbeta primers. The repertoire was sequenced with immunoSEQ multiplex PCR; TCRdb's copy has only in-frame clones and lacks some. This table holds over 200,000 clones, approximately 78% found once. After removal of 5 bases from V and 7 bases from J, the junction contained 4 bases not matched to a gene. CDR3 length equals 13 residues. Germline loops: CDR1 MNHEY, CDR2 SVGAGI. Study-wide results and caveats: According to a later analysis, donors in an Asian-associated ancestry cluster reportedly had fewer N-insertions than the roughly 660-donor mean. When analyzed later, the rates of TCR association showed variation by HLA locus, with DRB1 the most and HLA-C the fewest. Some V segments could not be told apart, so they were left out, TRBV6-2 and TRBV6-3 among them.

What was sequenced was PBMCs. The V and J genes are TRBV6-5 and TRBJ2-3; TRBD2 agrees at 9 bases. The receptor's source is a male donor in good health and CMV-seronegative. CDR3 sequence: CASSSGLANTQYF. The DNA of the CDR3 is TGTGCCAGCAGTAGCGGACTAGCGAATACGCAGTATTTT.